One sample yielded the 30 T cell receptor beta chains listed below, sequenced in a study of blood T cell repertoires in COVID-19. Assay: immunoSEQ multiplex PCR; the TCRdb copy retains only in-frame clones and omits some. The profile shows tens of thousands of clones, 70% to 85% of them singletons. The sequenced sample consisted of peripheral blood. The receptors here all came from a man aged 80 or over with active COVID-19.

J is TRBJ1-4 and V is TRBV28; 7 bases agree with TRBD1. The CDR3 runs to 14 residues. The trim removed 7 bases at V and 5 bases at J, leaving 7 bases unmatched. Germline lookup yields CDR1 MDHEN and CDR2 SYDVKM. The CDR3 DNA follows: TGTGCCAGCATCCCAGGGGGTGAGAATGAAAAACTGTTTTTT. This translates into CASIPGGENEKLFF.

The J gene is TRBJ2-7, the V gene TRBV25-1; TRBD2 matches at 12 bases. The germline V gene encodes CDR1 MGHDK and CDR2 SYGVNS. This CDR3 region has 15 residues. Unmatched junction bases numbered 4, after V lost 3 bases and J lost 4 bases. The CDR3, as DNA: TGTGCCAGCAGTGATGGACTAGCGGGAAGATACGAGCAGTACTTC. Residues: CASSDGLAGRYEQYF.

The rearrangement joins TRBV5-1 to TRBJ1-5; TRBD1 matches at 7 bases. Germline CDR1 is SGHRS and CDR2 is YFSETQ. J gave up 9 bases and V 4 bases, and 10 bases lay outside the gene matches. The CDR3 has 14 amino acids. The chain's CDR3 is CASSPGQVGGPQHF. As DNA, the CDR3 is TGCGCCAGCAGCCCAGGACAGGTCGGCGGGCCCCAGCATTTT.

The J gene is TRBJ2-3, the V gene TRBV10-3, with 8 bases aligning to TRBD2. Germline CDR1 and CDR2: ENHRY and SYGVKD. Trimming removed 6 bases from V and 3 bases from J; junction bases left unmatched: 11. The CDR3 sequence is 16 residues long. CDR3 nucleotides: TGTGCCATCAGCATCTTAGCGGGGAAGGCGACAGATACGCAGTATTTT. Its translation is CAISILAGKATDTQYF.

The V gene is TRBV6-1, the J gene TRBJ1-1, with no clear D. The CDR3 is 13 residues long. Germline V gene lookup returns CDR1 MNHNS and CDR2 SASEGT. V was shortened by 1 base and J by 1 base, with 4 bases between the two germline ends. CDR3 nucleotides: TGTGCCAGCAGTGAAGGCAGGAACACTGAAGCTTTCTTT. It translates to CASSEGRNTEAFF.

The chain couples TRBV19 to TRBJ2-2; D uncertain. The V gene's germline CDR1 is LNHDA and CDR2 SQIVND (reference sequence). V dropped 3 bases and J dropped 4 bases, with 9 bases sitting between them. The CDR3 totals 14 residues. The CDR3 DNA reads as TGTGCCAGTAGTATTGGGCGCAGCACCGGGGAGCTGTTTTTT. Its protein is CASSIGRSTGELFF. The entire variable domain, with the rest obtained from reference TRBV19 and TRBJ2-2, is as follows: DGGITQSPKYLFRKEGQNVTLSCEQNLNHDAMYWYRQDPGQGLRLIYYSQIVNDFQKGDIAEGYSVSREKKESFPLTVTSAQKNPTAFYLCASSIGRSTGELFFGEGSRLTVL.

The chain uses TRBV4-1 and TRBJ1-6; TRBD1 matches at 10 bases. After removal of 3 bases from V and 8 bases from J, the junction contained 10 bases not matched to a gene. The CDR3 has 17 residues. Germline V gives CDR1 MGHRA, CDR2 YSYEKL. The DNA of the CDR3 is TGCGCCAGCAGCCAGCCGCCGGGACAGGGGCGGGATTCACCCCTCCACTTT. Amino acids: CASSQPPGQGRDSPLHF.

The V call is TRBV5-1, the J call TRBJ2-3; TRBD2 aligns across 10 bases. The CDR3 runs 15 residues. The trim removed 3 bases at V and 5 bases at J, leaving 6 bases unmatched. Looked up from germline, CDR1 is SGHRS and CDR2 is YFSETQ. CDR3 sequence: CASSSAGTSEDTQYF. The CDR3 coding sequence is TGCGCCAGCAGCTCAGCCGGGACTAGCGAAGATACGCAGTATTTT.

V gene TRBV28 combines with J gene TRBJ2-3, with TRBD2 identical over 9 bases. Germline loops: CDR1 MDHEN, CDR2 SYDVKM. The CDR3 is 17 amino acids. Germline trimming cut 5 bases from V and 6 bases from J; bases unmatched to any gene: 15. The CDR3 DNA reads as TGTGCCAGCAGTCTCCTAGCGGGGAGGGTTAGTTCGGATACGCAGTATTTT. Encoded protein: CASSLLAGRVSSDTQYF. Supplemented by reference TRBV28 and TRBJ2-3, the full variable domain reads DVKVTQSSRYLVKRTGEKVFLECVQDMDHENMFWYRQDPGLGLRLIYFSYDVKMKEKGDIPEGYSVSREKKERFSLILESASTNQTSMYLCASSLLAGRVSSDTQYFGPGTRLTVL.

The chain is built from TRBV27 and TRBJ2-1, with TRBD2 identical over 11 bases. The V gene's germline CDR1 is MNHEY and CDR2 SMNVEV (reference sequence). With V trimmed by 2 bases and J by 2 bases, 14 bases remained unmatched. This CDR3 is built from 20 residues. CDR3 DNA: TGTGCCAGCAGTTTAGAGGGTCGGACTAGCGGGCGGGGTCCCTACAATGAGCAGTTCTTC. Its protein is CASSLEGRTSGRGPYNEQFF.

The CDR3: CASSFFSRRDHYDGYTF. In DNA, the CDR3 is TGTGCCAGCAGCTTTTTTTCTAGGAGGGACCATTACGATGGCTACACCTTC. This rearrangement joins TRBV13 to TRBJ1-2; tentative D call: TRBD1 (5 bases). Trimming shortened V by 3 bases and J by 6 bases, and 23 bases separated the two germline ends. The CDR3 has 17 amino acids. Germline CDR1 reads PRHDT; CDR2 reads FYEKMQ (reference sequence).

The V gene is TRBV5-1, the J gene TRBJ1-6; the D gene is possibly TRBD1 (5 bases). Trimming stripped 4 bases from V and 8 bases from J, with 19 bases between. The CDR3 spans 16 residues. In germline, CDR1 is SGHRS, CDR2 YFSETQ. CDR3: CASSPVVGGSDSPLHF. The CDR3 DNA sequence: TGCGCCAGCAGCCCGGTGGTTGGGGGGAGCGATTCACCCCTCCACTTT.

V is TRBV9 and J is TRBJ1-1, with TRBD1 matching over 7 bases. The ends lost 1 base at V and 2 bases at J; junction bases unmatched: 11. Per the germline V gene, CDR1 is SGDLS and CDR2 is YYNGEE. The CDR3 sequence is 17 residues long. CDR3 DNA sequence: TGTGCCAGCAGCGTAATAGGGGGCGGAAATGGCAACACTGAAGCTTTCTTT. This sequence encodes CASSVIGGGNGNTEAFF.

The gene calls are TRBV6-2 or TRBV6-3 and TRBJ1-1; D call uncertain. Trimming left V 6 bases short and J 2 bases short, with 10 bases between. The CDR3 runs 13 residues. Germline CDR1 MNHEY, CDR2 SVGEGT. Here the CDR3 reads CASSPAGNTEAFF. DNA of the CDR3: TGTGCCAGCAGCCCCGCGGGAAACACTGAAGCTTTCTTT.

This sequence joins TRBV29-1 and TRBJ2-5; 9 bases are shared with TRBD1. Per the germline V gene, CDR1 is SQVTM and CDR2 is ANQGSEA. Germline trimming cut 7 bases from V and 5 bases from J; bases unmatched to any gene: 11. The CDR3 has 14 residues. The CDR3 DNA is TGCAGCGCGGGGACAGGGCTAATAGGGGAGACCCAGTACTTC. This sequence encodes CSAGTGLIGETQYF.

V is TRBV10-3 and J is TRBJ2-3, with D maybe TRBD1 (5 bases). V dropped 6 bases and J dropped 0 bases, with 13 bases sitting between them. This CDR3 contains 15 residues. Germline V CDR1 and CDR2: ENHRY, SYGVKD. CDR3: CAIRNPDRSTDTQYF. In DNA, the CDR3 is TGTGCCATCAGGAACCCCGACAGAAGCACAGATACGCAGTATTTT.

A remark on this clone: Other nucleotide sequences in the sample specify the same CDR3. The V gene is TRBV27, the J gene TRBJ1-3, with 8 bases lining up with TRBD1. CDR1 MNHEY and CDR2 SMNVEV come from the germline V gene (reference sequence). The CDR3 loop spans 15 amino acids. Trimming took 3 bases from V and 1 from J; bases not matched to a gene: 2. The CDR3 loop reads CASSFRQGSGNTIYF. CDR3 nucleotide sequence: TGTGCCAGCAGTTTTCGACAGGGGTCTGGAAACACCATATATTTT.

Written as DNA, the CDR3 is TGTGCCAGCAATTCGGGTAGCGGGATAGGGCCCTACAATGAGCAGTTCTTC. Amino acids: CASNSGSGIGPYNEQFF. The chain combines TRBV28 with TRBJ2-1; 8 bases align to TRBD2. With V trimmed by 7 bases and J by 2 bases, 13 bases remained unmatched. Germline V gene lookup returns CDR1 MDHEN and CDR2 SYDVKM. The CDR3 has 17 residues.

V usage is TRBV7-8 and J usage is TRBJ1-5; D may be TRBD1 (6 bases). V lost 1 base to trimming and J lost 7 bases, with 14 bases between them. The germline V gene has CDR1 SGHVS and CDR2 FQNEAQ. This CDR3 region has 15 residues. The CDR3 DNA reads TGTGCCAGCAGCTTAGGCGGGGGGGCGGGCCAGCCCCAGCATTTT. It encodes CASSLGGGAGQPQHF.

The rearrangement uses TRBV18 and TRBJ1-3; weak D call: TRBD1 (5 bases). Germline CDR1 and CDR2: KGHSH and LQKENI. The CDR3 contains 15 residues. Trimming removed 3 bases at V and 0 bases at J, with 9 bases between. The DNA for the CDR3 is TGTGCCAGCTCACCGGGACTAAGCTCTGGAAACACCATATATTTT. Translated: CASSPGLSSGNTIYF.

This chain connects TRBV18 to TRBJ2-3; no clear D gene. The CDR3 runs 13 residues. Germline CDR1 KGHSH, CDR2 LQKENI. Trimming removed 3 bases from V and 1 base from J, with 5 bases in between. The CDR3 spells CASSPLRTDTQYF. The DNA for the CDR3 is TGTGCCAGCTCACCCCTTCGCACAGATACGCAGTATTTT.

The chain has TRBV12-3 or TRBV12-4 and TRBJ1-1, with D possibly being TRBD1 (5 bases). The germline V and J ends were trimmed by 5 bases and 4 bases, with 8 bases remaining between them. The CDR3 is 12 amino acids. CDR3 amino acids: CASSRGITEAFF. The CDR3 bases are TGTGCCAGCAGTAGGGGTATCACTGAAGCTTTCTTT.

The chain couples TRBV9 to TRBJ2-3; D may be TRBD2 (7 bases). The CDR3 sequence is 13 residues long. Trimming cost V 4 bases and J 9 bases, with 15 bases left between them. In germline, CDR1 is SGDLS, CDR2 YYNGEE. The CDR3 loop is CASSPLGGGTQYF. The CDR3 nucleotides read TGTGCCAGCAGCCCCCTAGGGGGAGGGACGCAGTATTTT.

V is TRBV10-2 and J is TRBJ1-6, with D tentatively TRBD1 (6 bases). V was clipped by 7 bases and J by 2 bases, with 9 bases between them. The CDR3 length is 14 residues. Germline lookup yields CDR1 WSHSY and CDR2 SAAADI. For the CDR3, the DNA is TGCGCCAGCACTTGGGACACCTATAATTCACCCCTCCACTTT. Residues: CASTWDTYNSPLHF.

V and J are TRBV6-2 or TRBV6-3 and TRBJ2-5; TRBD2 is a possible D gene (6 bases). The germline V gene encodes CDR1 MNHEY and CDR2 SVGEGT. V was shortened by 1 base and J by 5 bases, with 14 bases between the two germline ends. The CDR3 totals 15 residues. The CDR3 nucleotides read TGTGCCAGCAGTTACTACGGGAGTCCGGTGGAGACCCAGTACTTC. It yields the protein CASSYYGSPVETQYF.

The rearrangement links TRBV19 to TRBJ1-4; D possibly corresponds to TRBD1 (6 bases). CDR3 length equals 13 residues. With 10 bases removed from V and 10 bases from J, the gap between germline ends came to 19 bases. Per germline, CDR1 LNHDA and CDR2 SQIVND (reference sequence). The CDR3 bases are TGTGCCACCACCGACAGGTCTCGGGGAAAACTGTTTTTT. Its protein product is CATTDRSRGKLFF.

V gene TRBV7-2 combines with J gene TRBJ2-5; D may be TRBD2 (6 bases). Trimming took 5 bases from V and 3 from J, leaving 22 bases between them. Looked up from germline, CDR1 is SGHTA and CDR2 is FQGNSA. CDR3 size: 17 residues. The CDR3 coding sequence is TGTGCCAGCAGCCACCGGAGCACAGGTCGGGGGAAAGAGACCCAGTACTTC. This gives the protein CASSHRSTGRGKETQYF.

The V and J genes are TRBV4-3 and TRBJ2-5, with TRBD2 matching 8 bases. Germline assignment: CDR1 LGHNA and CDR2 YSLEER. CDR3 length: 16 residues. Unmatched junction bases numbered 8, after V lost 5 bases and J lost 0 bases. CDR3 in DNA: TGCGCCAGCAGCTACCGGGCGGGGGGAAACCAAGAGACCCAGTACTTC. This encodes CASSYRAGGNQETQYF.

This chain connects TRBV5-1 to TRBJ1-1; 7 bases align to TRBD1. The germline V gene has CDR1 SGHRS and CDR2 YFSETQ. Trimming at V came to 2 bases and at J to 1 base, leaving 8 bases not matched to a gene. CDR3 length: 16 amino acids. CDR3 sequence reads: CASSFRTGISNTEAFF. The CDR3 coding sequence is TGCGCCAGCAGCTTTAGGACAGGAATATCGAACACTGAAGCTTTCTTT.

The V gene is TRBV7-8, the J gene TRBJ2-4; 12 nucleotides match TRBD2. Germline V lookup: CDR1 SGHVS, CDR2 FQNEAQ. The length of the CDR3 is 16 residues. V was clipped by 4 bases and J by 3 bases; unmatched bases: 4. CDR3 bases: TGTGCCAGCAGCTCTCTAGCGGGGGGGGGCAAAAACATTCAGTACTTC. This gives the protein CASSSLAGGGKNIQYF.